These T cell receptor beta chains were read from a single sample in a study of CD8 T cells in ankylosing spondylitis. Using its own MiXCR run on the 5' RACE reads, TCRdb lists one record per CDR3 protein. This table holds approximately 140,000 distinct CDR3 sequences, roughly 8.8% found once. Sequenced input: synovial fluid, either unsorted or a sorted T cell fraction (not recorded which). These receptors were taken from a male donor with ankylosing spondylitis. Each CDR3 is given with its conserved first and last residue. The D gene is left open where the match is weak. Not every row has a clone size; where given, it reads once, few, many or a size class.

clone_size j_call d_call v_call cdr3_aa cdr3_nt
many TRBJ2-6 . TRBV7-2 CASSFRTGGANVLTF TGTGCCAGCAGCTTTCGAACGGGCGGGGCCAACGTCCTGACTTTC
. TRBJ2-1 . TRBV19 CASSIGPSWDSYNEQFF TGTGCCAGTAGTATAGGCCCCAGCTGGGACTCCTACAATGAGCAGTTCTTC
many TRBJ1-4 . TRBV20-1 CSAREVVTEKLFF TGCAGTGCTAGAGAGGTGGTTACCGAAAAACTGTTTTTT
. TRBJ2-7 . TRBV20-1 CSPYGEGGGPYEQYF TGCAGTCCCTATGGGGAGGGGGGGGGTCCATACGAGCAGTACTTC
many TRBJ1-6 . TRBV7-2 CASSPQANSPLHF TGTGCCAGCAGCCCACAAGCAAATTCACCCCTCCACTTT
many TRBJ1-1 . TRBV5-5 CASSGRSTEAFF TGTGCCAGCAGCGGGAGGTCCACTGAAGCTTTCTTT
. TRBJ2-3 TRBD1 TRBV20-1 CSVVGTGIRLASTDTQYF TGCAGCGTTGTCGGGACAGGGATACGTCTCGCTAGCACAGATACGCAGTATTTT
few TRBJ2-2 . TRBV20-1 CSASDGPGELFF TGCAGTGCTAGTGACGGTCCCGGGGAGCTGTTTTTT
many TRBJ2-1 . TRBV18 CASSPGRGDEQFF TGTGCCAGCTCACCAGGAAGGGGTGATGAGCAGTTCTTC
. TRBJ2-2 TRBD1 TRBV5-1 CASSTGTANTGELFF TGCGCCAGCAGCACCGGGACAGCTAACACCGGGGAGCTGTTTTTT
many TRBJ1-2 . TRBV12-3/TRBV12-4 CASSLGGRKENGYTF TGTGCCAGCAGTTTAGGAGGACGGAAGGAAAATGGCTACACCTTC
few TRBJ2-7 . TRBV6-1 CASKNPGVTYEQYF TGTGCCAGCAAGAACCCCGGAGTCACCTACGAGCAGTACTTC
few TRBJ2-5 . TRBV10-3 CAIGMVQETQYF TGTGCCATCGGGATGGTACAAGAGACCCAGTACTTC
many TRBJ2-3 . TRBV18 CASSPPSTDTQYF TGTGCCAGCAGCCCCCCTAGCACAGATACGCAGTATTTT
many TRBJ1-5 TRBD1 TRBV12-3/TRBV12-4 CASRGQLNQPQHF TGTGCCAGCAGGGGACAGCTCAATCAGCCCCAGCATTTT
many TRBJ2-1 . TRBV6-6 CASSYLANEQFF TGTGCCAGCAGTTACCTAGCTAACGAGCAGTTCTTC
. TRBJ2-1 . TRBV19 CASSTSSQGHPKNNEQFF TGTGCCAGTAGTACGAGTAGTCAGGGCCATCCTAAGAACAATGAGCAGTTCTTC
few TRBJ2-6 TRBD1 TRBV10-3 CAISDTGVGANVLTF TGTGCCATCAGTGATACAGGGGTAGGGGCCAACGTCCTGACTTTC
many TRBJ2-3 . TRBV6-1 CASQGHNTDTQYF TGTGCCAGCCAAGGACACAACACAGATACGCAGTATTTT
many TRBJ1-1 . TRBV7-2 CASSARQATTEAFF TGTGCCAGCAGCGCCCGACAGGCTACGACTGAAGCTTTCTTT
many TRBJ2-5 TRBD1 TRBV29-1 CSARTGRGETQYF TGCAGCGCCCGGACAGGGCGGGGAGAGACCCAGTACTTC
. TRBJ1-4 . TRBV18 CASSLLRGGEGNEKLFF TGTGCCAGCTCACTTCTCCGTGGGGGAGAGGGTAATGAAAAACTGTTTTTT
many TRBJ2-2 . TRBV2 CASRADRNTGELFF TGTGCCAGCAGGGCGGACAGGAACACCGGGGAGCTGTTTTTT
. TRBJ2-7 . TRBV6-5 CASSFGYEQYF TGTGCCAGCAGTTTTGGTTACGAGCAGTACTTC
few TRBJ2-3 . TRBV7-3 CASSFGGRVGSDTQYF TGTGCCAGCAGCTTTGGTGGTAGGGTAGGTTCAGATACGCAGTATTTT
few TRBJ1-2 . TRBV20-1 CSASPGPSYGYTF TGCAGTGCTTCCCCGGGACCGAGCTATGGCTACACCTTC
few TRBJ1-6 . TRBV20-1 CSARPGRAYNSPLHF TGCAGTGCTAGACCTGGACGGGCATATAATTCACCCCTCCACTTT
many TRBJ1-1 TRBD1 TRBV15 CATSRDKFSGQGGTEAFF TGTGCCACCAGCAGAGATAAATTTTCGGGACAGGGGGGCACTGAAGCTTTCTTT
few TRBJ2-7 . TRBV5-1 CASSLAPGPGEQYF TGCGCCAGCAGCTTGGCTCCGGGCCCAGGCGAGCAGTACTTC
few TRBJ2-7 . TRBV6-5 CASSYPTGRVFVYEQYF TGTGCCAGCAGTTACCCCACTGGCAGGGTCTTTGTCTACGAGCAGTACTTC
many TRBJ2-1 . TRBV6-2/TRBV6-3 CASLTGYNEQFF TGTGCCAGCCTGACAGGCTACAATGAGCAGTTCTTC
few TRBJ2-3 . TRBV4-2 CASSRRGDSDTQYF TGTGCCAGCAGCCGCAGGGGGGACTCAGATACGCAGTATTTT
many TRBJ2-7 . TRBV7-7 CASSLQVSSYEQYF TGTGCTAGCAGCCTCCAAGTTAGCTCCTACGAGCAGTACTTC
. TRBJ2-5 . TRBV5-6 CASSPGLPETQYF TGTGCCAGCAGCCCCGGGCTCCCGGAGACCCAGTACTTC
few TRBJ2-2 TRBD2 TRBV12-3/TRBV12-4 CASTSGLAGTGELFF TGTGCCAGCACCTCCGGACTAGCGGGAACCGGGGAGCTGTTTTTT
. TRBJ2-3 . TRBV5-1 CASSSPRTDTQYF TGCGCCAGCAGCTCCCCCCGAACAGATACGCAGTATTTT
many TRBJ2-2 TRBD1 TRBV7-3 CASSQTGDTGELFF TGTGCCAGCAGCCAGACAGGGGACACCGGGGAGCTGTTTTTT
few TRBJ1-1 . TRBV20-1 CSARVGSGAVLNTEAFF TGCAGTGCTAGAGTAGGGAGCGGAGCGGTACTTAACACTGAAGCTTTCTTT
many TRBJ1-4 TRBD1 TRBV28 CASSSPTGANEKLFF TGTGCCAGCAGTTCCCCGACAGGGGCTAATGAAAAACTGTTTTTT
. TRBJ1-5 TRBD1 TRBV3-1 CASSQDTGGSNQPQHF TGTGCCAGCAGCCAAGACACAGGGGGCAGCAATCAGCCCCAGCATTTT
many TRBJ2-1 . TRBV29-1 CSVEDAFLGNEQFF TGCAGCGTTGAAGACGCATTTTTGGGCAATGAGCAGTTCTTC
. TRBJ1-4 . TRBV6-5 CASSSYKETNEKLFF TGTGCCAGCAGTTCCTACAAGGAGACTAATGAAAAACTGTTTTTT
many TRBJ2-7 TRBD1 TRBV6-1 CASSQTGQGYREQYF TGTGCCAGCAGCCAAACGGGACAGGGGTACCGCGAGCAGTACTTC
many TRBJ2-7 TRBD2 TRBV6-1 CASSEGGRLYEQYF TGTGCCAGCTCCGAGGGCGGGAGGCTTTACGAGCAGTACTTC
few TRBJ1-4 . TRBV7-2 CASSRTAEGTNEKLFF TGTGCCAGCAGTCGAACAGCGGAGGGGACTAATGAAAAACTGTTTTTT
. TRBJ2-1 TRBD2 TRBV6-5 CASSRVGGSTSYNEQFF TGTGCCAGCAGTCGCGTCGGCGGGAGTACCTCCTACAATGAGCAGTTCTTC
many TRBJ2-3 TRBD2 TRBV20-1 CSATQRRGDTDTQYF TGCAGTGCTACCCAGAGGCGGGGGGACACAGATACGCAGTATTTT
many TRBJ2-5 . TRBV18 CASSGQETQYF TGTGCCAGCTCAGGCCAAGAGACCCAGTACTTC
many TRBJ2-3 TRBD2 TRBV2 CASSLAELTDTQYF TGTGCCAGCAGTCTAGCGGAACTGACAGATACGCAGTATTTT
. TRBJ2-1 TRBD1 TRBV5-1 CASSLDGQGRYNEQFF TGCGCCAGCAGCTTGGATGGACAGGGGCGGTACAATGAGCAGTTCTTC
many TRBJ2-7 . TRBV4-3 CASSQGIVEGREQYF TGCGCCAGCAGCCAAGGGATAGTTGAAGGGAGGGAGCAGTACTTC
. TRBJ2-5 TRBD1 TRBV6-1 CASREDRGKETQYF TGTGCCAGCAGGGAAGACAGGGGGAAAGAGACCCAGTACTTC
few TRBJ2-1 TRBD2 TRBV10-3 CASTGTSANNEQFF TGTGCCAGCACCGGGACTAGCGCCAACAATGAGCAGTTCTTC